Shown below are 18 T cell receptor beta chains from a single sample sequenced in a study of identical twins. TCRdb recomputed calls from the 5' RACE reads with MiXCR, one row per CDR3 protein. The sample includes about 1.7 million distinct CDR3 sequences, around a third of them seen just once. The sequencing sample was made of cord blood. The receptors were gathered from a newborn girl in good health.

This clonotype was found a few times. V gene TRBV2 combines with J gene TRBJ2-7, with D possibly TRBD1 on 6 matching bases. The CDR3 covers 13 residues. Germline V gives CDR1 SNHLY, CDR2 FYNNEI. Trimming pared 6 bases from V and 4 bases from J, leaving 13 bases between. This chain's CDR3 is CASRQSTGYEQYF. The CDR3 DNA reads TGTGCCAGCAGGCAATCTACAGGGTACGAGCAGTACTTC.

The CDR3 nucleotides read TGTGCCAGCAGTTTCCCAGGTTTACCCTACGAGCAGTACTTC. Translated, it gives CASSFPGLPYEQYF. V is TRBV28 and J is TRBJ2-7; D not resolved. The V end lost 3 bases, the J end lost 2 bases, and 11 bases lay between the germline ends. This CDR3 is 14 amino acids long. Germline V gives CDR1 MDHEN, CDR2 SYDVKM.

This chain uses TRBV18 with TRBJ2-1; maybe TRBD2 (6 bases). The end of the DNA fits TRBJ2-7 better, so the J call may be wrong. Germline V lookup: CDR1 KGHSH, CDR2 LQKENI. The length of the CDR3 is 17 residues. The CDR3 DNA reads TGTGCCAGCTCACCAGTGGTTAGCGGCTCCTCCTACAATGAGCAGTACTTC. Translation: CASSPVVSGSSYNEQYF.

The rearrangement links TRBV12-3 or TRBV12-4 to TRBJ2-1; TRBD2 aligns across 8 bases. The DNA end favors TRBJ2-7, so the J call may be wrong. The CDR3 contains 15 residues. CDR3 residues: CASGGGLSSYNEQYF. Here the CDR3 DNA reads TGTGCCAGCGGCGGGGGGTTAAGCTCCTACAATGAGCAGTACTTC.

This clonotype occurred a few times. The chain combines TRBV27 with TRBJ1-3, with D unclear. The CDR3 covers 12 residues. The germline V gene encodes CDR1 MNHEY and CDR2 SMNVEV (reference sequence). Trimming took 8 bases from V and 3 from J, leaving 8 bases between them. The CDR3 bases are TGTGCCAGCGTAAGCAATGGAAACACCATATATTTT. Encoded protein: CASVSNGNTIYF.

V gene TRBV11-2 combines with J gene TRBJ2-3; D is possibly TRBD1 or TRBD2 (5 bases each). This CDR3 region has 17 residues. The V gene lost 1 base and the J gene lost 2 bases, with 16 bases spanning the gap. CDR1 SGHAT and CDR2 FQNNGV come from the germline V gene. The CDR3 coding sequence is TGTGCCAGCAGCTTAGGTGACTATTTAGGGGCCACAGATACGCAGTATTTT. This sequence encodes CASSLGDYLGATDTQYF.

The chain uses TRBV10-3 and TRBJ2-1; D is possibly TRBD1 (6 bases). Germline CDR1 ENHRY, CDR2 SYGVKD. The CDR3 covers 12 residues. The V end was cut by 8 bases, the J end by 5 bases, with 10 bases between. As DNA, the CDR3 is TGTGCCATCCGACAGGAAAACAATGAGCAGTTCTTC. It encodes CAIRQENNEQFF.

The CDR3: CASSAKTATNEKLFF. In nucleotides, the CDR3 is TGTGCCAGCAGCGCAAAGACAGCAACTAATGAAAAACTGTTTTTT. This sequence joins TRBV9 and TRBJ1-4; possible D gene TRBD1, 5 bases. The V end lost 3 bases, the J end lost 0 bases, and 9 bases lay between the germline ends. CDR3 length equals 15 residues. Germline lookup yields CDR1 SGDLS and CDR2 YYNGEE.

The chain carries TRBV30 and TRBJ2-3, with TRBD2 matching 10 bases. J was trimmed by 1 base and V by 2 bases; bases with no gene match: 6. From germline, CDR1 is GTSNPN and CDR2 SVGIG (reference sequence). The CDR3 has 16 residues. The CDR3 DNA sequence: TGTGCCTGGAGTCCACGACTAGCGGGTCGCACAGATACGCAGTATTTT. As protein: CAWSPRLAGRTDTQYF.

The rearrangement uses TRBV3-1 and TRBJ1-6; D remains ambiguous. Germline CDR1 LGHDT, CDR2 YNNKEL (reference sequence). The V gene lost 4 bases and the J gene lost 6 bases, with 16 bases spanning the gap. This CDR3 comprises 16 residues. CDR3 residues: CASSLTRFRANSPLHF. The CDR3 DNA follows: TGTGCCAGCAGCCTAACGAGATTTAGGGCTAATTCACCCCTCCACTTT.

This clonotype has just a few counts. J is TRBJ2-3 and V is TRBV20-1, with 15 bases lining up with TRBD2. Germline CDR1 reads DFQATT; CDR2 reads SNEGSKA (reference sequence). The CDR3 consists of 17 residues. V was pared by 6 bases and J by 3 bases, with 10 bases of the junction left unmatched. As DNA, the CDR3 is TGCAGTGCCACCCCCGGACTAGCGGGAGGGATTACAGATACGCAGTATTTT. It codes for CSATPGLAGGITDTQYF.

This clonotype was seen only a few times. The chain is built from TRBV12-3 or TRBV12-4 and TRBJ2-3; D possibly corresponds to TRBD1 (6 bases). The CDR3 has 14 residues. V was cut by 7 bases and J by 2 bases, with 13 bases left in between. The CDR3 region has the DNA TGTGCCAGCACACTGGGGGCCCTCACAGATACGCAGTATTTT. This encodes CASTLGALTDTQYF.

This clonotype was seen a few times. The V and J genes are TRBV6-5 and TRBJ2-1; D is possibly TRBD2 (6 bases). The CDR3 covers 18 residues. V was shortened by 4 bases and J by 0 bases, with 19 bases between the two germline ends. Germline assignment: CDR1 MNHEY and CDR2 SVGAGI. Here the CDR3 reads CASSSRTMPPSSYNEQFF. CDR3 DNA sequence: TGTGCCAGCAGTTCCAGGACTATGCCCCCTAGCTCCTACAATGAGCAGTTCTTC.

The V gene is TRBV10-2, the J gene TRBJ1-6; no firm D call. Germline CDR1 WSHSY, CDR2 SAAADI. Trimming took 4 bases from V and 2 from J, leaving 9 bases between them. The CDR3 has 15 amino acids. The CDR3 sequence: CASSAREPYNSPLHF. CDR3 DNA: TGCGCCAGCAGTGCCCGGGAACCCTATAATTCACCCCTCCACTTT.

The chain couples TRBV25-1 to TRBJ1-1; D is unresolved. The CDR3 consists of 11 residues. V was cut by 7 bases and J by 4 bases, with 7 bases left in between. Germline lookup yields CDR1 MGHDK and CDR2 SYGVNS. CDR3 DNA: TGTGCCAGCATCTACTTCACTGAAGCTTTCTTT. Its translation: CASIYFTEAFF.

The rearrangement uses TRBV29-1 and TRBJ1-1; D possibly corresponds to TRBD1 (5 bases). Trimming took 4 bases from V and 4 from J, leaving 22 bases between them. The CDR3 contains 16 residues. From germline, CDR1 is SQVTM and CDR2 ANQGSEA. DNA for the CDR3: TGCAGCGTTGCCAGACCTGAGTGGGGGGAGACCACTGAAGCTTTCTTT. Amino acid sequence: CSVARPEWGETTEAFF.

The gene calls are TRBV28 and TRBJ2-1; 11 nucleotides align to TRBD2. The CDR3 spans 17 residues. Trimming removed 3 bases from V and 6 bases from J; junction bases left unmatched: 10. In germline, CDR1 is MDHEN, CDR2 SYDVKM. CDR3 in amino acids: CASSFPSGRYQVNEQFF. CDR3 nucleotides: TGTGCCAGCAGTTTCCCTAGCGGGAGGTACCAGGTCAATGAGCAGTTCTTC.

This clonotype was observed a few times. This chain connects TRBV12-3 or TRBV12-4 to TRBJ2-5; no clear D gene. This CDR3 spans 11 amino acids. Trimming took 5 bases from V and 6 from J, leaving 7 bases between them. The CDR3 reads CASSGSQTQYF. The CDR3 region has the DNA TGTGCCAGCAGTGGCTCCCAGACCCAGTACTTC.